This T cell receptor beta chain was sequenced for a study of blood T cell repertoires in COVID-19. Study-level background: The analysed material was cDNA or gDNA that came from T cells, B-cell-depleted T cells, or PBMCs.

Enrollment of patients from Seattle took place during active infection, with longitudinal follow-up. V lost 3 bases and J lost 6; bases outside the gene matches: 2. The CDR3 is 16 residues long. Germline assignment: CDR1 SGHNT and CDR2 YENEEA. Here immunoSEQ multiplex PCR was the method, and the copy in TCRdb shows in-frame clones only, minus some. The table lists some 390,000 clones, 75% to 90% of them singletons, with 1.5% to 1.8% in the top ten. The clonotype originates from a woman between 40 and 55 years old with COVID-19, enrolled during active disease. The chain recombines TRBV11-3 with TRBJ2-1; 16 bases are shared with TRBD2. The sample comprised peripheral blood. This CDR3 is CASSLGLAGGANEQFF. The CDR3 bases are TGTGCCAGCAGCTTGGGACTAGCGGGGGGGGCCAATGAGCAGTTCTTC.